The T cell receptor (beta chain) described here comes from a study of CD8 T cells in Susac syndrome (dated by TCRdb to about 2019). Context from the whole study: Repertoire sequencing was used to test whether CD8+ T cell activation and differentiation in Susac syndrome was antigen driven.

Concerning this clonotype: Its binding antigen is unknown. No much larger clone exists at a distance of one base, and base qualities are not known.

High-throughput TCR beta sequencing profiled peripheral blood CD8+ and CD4+ T cells from healthy donors, Susac syndrome patients and multiple sclerosis patients. The multiple sclerosis controls were treatment-naive patients who had stable or active relapsing-remitting disease and met the revised McDonald criteria. Bulk CD8+ and CD4+ T cells were purified magnetically by negative isolation, whereas CD8+ TEMRA cells were enriched by FACS. Blood was drawn into EDTA tubes, processed within 24 hours, and PBMCs were isolated by density gradient centrifugation. PBMCs intended for TCR sequencing were cryopreserved in liquid nitrogen and thawed later in a water bath at 37 degrees C. Purity of sorted or isolated CD4+, CD8+ and CD8+ TEMRA cells was at least 90%. RNA was extracted using the RNeasy kit, and about 0.45 to 1 ug of the RNA was reverse transcribed with random hexamers. The immunoSEQ multiplex PCR assay, which covers 54 Vbeta and 13 Jbeta segments, was used to amplify TCR beta CDR3 regions. Bias from PCR amplification was corrected by using a synthetic template baseline for primer optimization and for computational correction. The original pipeline was this. Reads were annotated to V, D and J genes per IMGT and analyzed with immunoSEQ Analyzer, keeping only productive sequences. Clonality was calculated as one minus the Shannon entropy normalized by log2 of the number of productive unique sequences. For each patient and control, public and private clones were evaluated within the 100 most prevalent clones. Clones were defined as Susac-specific when absent from the healthy and MS cohorts, from 1052 published viral clones and from other ImmuneACCESS disease sequences. The raw public data were reprocessed by TCRdb itself: fastp quality trimming at Q25, MiXCR clonotype calling, in-frame beta chains only. A single entry per CDR3 protein holds the most common genes and DNA from its merged rows. These V and J calls rely on TCRdb rather than the paper's analysis. The sample yields 150,000 to 200,000 distinct CDR3 sequences; 90% to 95% were counted once. The top ten constitute 0.093% of the sample.

The CDR3 goes from the cysteine to the phenylalanine over 12 residues. The CDR3 DNA has 36 bases and is translated from base 1. As encoded in the germline V gene (reference sequence), CDR1 is SEHNR while CDR2 is FQNEAQ. V is reduced by 5 bases and J by 4 bases, leaving a spacing of 7 bases between them. Results the study describes overall, beyond this receptor: The TCR sequencing and HLA analysis was acknowledged to have included a relatively small number of individuals.

The sample comprised CD4+ T cells from PBMCs. This TCR derives from a human donor with multiple sclerosis. The V and J segments used are TRBV7-9 and TRBJ2-3; no confident D gene assignment can be made. CDR3 protein: CASSPLPDTQYF. The DNA reads TGTGCCAGCAGCCCCCTCCCAGATACGCAGTATTTT.